This is a list of T cell receptor beta chains from one sample in a study of cytomegalovirus exposure and HLA in healthy donors. Only in-frame clones appear in the TCRdb table, and some are missing; sequencing was by immunoSEQ multiplex PCR. Altogether 100,000 to 150,000 clones are present, about three quarters being singletons, with the ten largest covering 2.5% to 3%. The sample comprised PBMCs. Every receptor here comes from a human donor in good health. The CDR3 runs from the conserved cysteine through the conserved F or W. Fields, in order: J gene, D gene, V gene, clone size, CDR3 protein, CDR3 DNA. D genes are given only for firm matches. Part of the rows lack a size; the others show once, few, many or a class for expanded clones.

>TRBJ2-4|TRBD2|TRBV30|.
CAWSRFRIAGAKNIQYF
TGTGCCTGGAGTAGGTTTCGGATAGCGGGGGCCAAAAACATTCAGTACTTC
>TRBJ2-1|.|TRBV6-5|.
CASSYSPTEYNEQFF
TGTGCCAGCAGTTACTCCCCGACTGAGTACAATGAGCAGTTCTTC
>TRBJ1-1|TRBD1|TRBV5-1|.
CASSLYSGTGTTEAFF
TGCGCCAGCAGCTTGTATTCCGGGACAGGGACCACTGAAGCTTTCTTT
>TRBJ2-1|TRBD2|TRBV6-6|.
CASSWSLAGGNNEQFF
TGTGCCAGCAGTTGGAGTCTAGCGGGGGGGAACAATGAGCAGTTCTTC
>TRBJ2-5|TRBD2|TRBV7-6|.
CASSPLAGGMETQYF
TGTGCCAGCAGCCCACTAGCGGGGGGCATGGAGACCCAGTACTTC
>TRBJ1-5|.|TRBV27|.
CASSLFPSTGGNSNQPQHF
TGTGCCAGCAGTTTATTCCCCTCGACAGGAGGTAATAGCAATCAGCCCCAGCATTTT
>TRBJ2-6|TRBD1|TRBV5-6|.
CASSPGTGSSGANVLTF
TGTGCCAGCAGCCCCGGGACAGGATCCTCTGGGGCCAACGTCCTGACTTTC
>TRBJ2-2|.|TRBV6-5|.
CASSYFQRMGGELFF
TGTGCCAGCAGTTACTTCCAGAGGATGGGCGGGGAGCTGTTTTTT
>TRBJ2-4|.|TRBV5-1|few
CASSLGGVWDIQYF
TGCGCCAGCAGCTTGGGCGGTGTGTGGGACATTCAGTACTTC
>TRBJ1-5|.|TRBV5-4|.
CASSLPGSNQPQHF
TGTGCCAGCAGCTTGCCGGGGAGCAATCAGCCCCAGCATTTT
>TRBJ2-1|TRBD2|TRBV19|.
CASSGTSGIRRQFF
TGTGCCAGTAGTGGGACTAGCGGGATAAGGAGGCAGTTCTTC
>TRBJ2-7|TRBD2|TRBV19|.
CAAGTSIHEQYF
TGTGCCGCCGGGACTAGTATCCACGAGCAGTACTTC
>TRBJ1-2|.|TRBV16|few
CASSQSRVGYTF
TGTGCCAGCAGCCAATCGAGGGTTGGCTACACCTTC
>TRBJ2-7|.|TRBV5-1|.
CASFERGEQYF
TGCGCCAGCTTCGAACGGGGCGAGCAGTACTTC
>TRBJ2-5|TRBD2|TRBV28|.
CASKQFSGRGETQYF
TGTGCCAGCAAACAGTTCAGCGGGAGGGGAGAGACCCAGTACTTC
>TRBJ2-1|TRBD2|TRBV30|.
CAWHSGSSYNEQFF
TGTGCCTGGCATAGCGGGAGCTCCTACAATGAGCAGTTCTTC
>TRBJ1-6|TRBD1|TRBV9|.
CASSVEGQENSPLHF
TGTGCCAGCAGCGTAGAGGGACAGGAGAATTCACCCCTCCACTTT
>TRBJ2-1|.|TRBV13|.
CASSFPLNEQFF
TGTGCCAGCAGCTTCCCTCTTAATGAGCAGTTCTTC
>TRBJ2-7|.|TRBV5-1|.
CASSLAGFGYEQYF
TGCGCCAGCAGCTTGGCAGGGTTTGGGTACGAGCAGTACTTC
>TRBJ2-7|.|TRBV21-1|once
CASSKGRGQFHEQYF
TGTGCCAGCAGCAAAGGTCGGGGACAGTTCCACGAGCAGTACTTC
>TRBJ2-1|TRBD1|TRBV7-9|few
CASSRGTGEGIWNEQFF
TGTGCCAGCAGCCGTGGGACAGGTGAGGGTATCTGGAATGAGCAGTTCTTC
>TRBJ2-1|.|TRBV7-2|once
CASSLGAPYNEQFF
TGTGCCAGCAGCTTGGGGGCGCCTTACAATGAGCAGTTCTTC
>TRBJ2-4|.|TRBV18|.
CASSVQGNIQYF
TGTGCCAGCTCCGTACAGGGAAACATTCAGTACTTC
>TRBJ2-2|TRBD2|TRBV27|.
CASRPTGLANTGELFF
TGTGCCAGCAGGCCAACGGGACTAGCGAACACCGGGGAGCTGTTTTTT
>TRBJ2-2|.|TRBV5-1|.
CASRYEASTGELFF
TGCGCCAGCAGGTATGAAGCGAGCACCGGGGAGCTGTTTTTT
>TRBJ2-7|.|TRBV15|.
CATSKSRVGRLSYEQYF
TGTGCCACCAGTAAATCACGCGTCGGAAGACTCTCCTACGAGCAGTACTTC
>TRBJ1-2|.|TRBV6-1|.
CASSETPGQDYGYTF
TGTGCCAGCAGTGAAACCCCAGGGCAGGACTATGGCTACACCTTC
>TRBJ2-1|.|TRBV10-3|.
CAISESSSGVYNEQFF
TGTGCCATCAGTGAGTCGAGCTCCGGTGTTTACAATGAGCAGTTCTTC
>TRBJ2-1|.|TRBV20-1|.
CSALRFEEQFF
TGCAGTGCCCTAAGATTCGAGGAGCAGTTCTTC
>TRBJ1-4|.|TRBV2|.
CASSERSVSGEKLFF
TGTGCCAGCAGTGAGCGTAGTGTCTCAGGTGAAAAACTGTTTTTT
>TRBJ1-4|TRBD1|TRBV6-6|.
CASTRQGGTNEKLFF
TGTGCCAGCACCCGACAGGGGGGAACTAATGAAAAACTGTTTTTT